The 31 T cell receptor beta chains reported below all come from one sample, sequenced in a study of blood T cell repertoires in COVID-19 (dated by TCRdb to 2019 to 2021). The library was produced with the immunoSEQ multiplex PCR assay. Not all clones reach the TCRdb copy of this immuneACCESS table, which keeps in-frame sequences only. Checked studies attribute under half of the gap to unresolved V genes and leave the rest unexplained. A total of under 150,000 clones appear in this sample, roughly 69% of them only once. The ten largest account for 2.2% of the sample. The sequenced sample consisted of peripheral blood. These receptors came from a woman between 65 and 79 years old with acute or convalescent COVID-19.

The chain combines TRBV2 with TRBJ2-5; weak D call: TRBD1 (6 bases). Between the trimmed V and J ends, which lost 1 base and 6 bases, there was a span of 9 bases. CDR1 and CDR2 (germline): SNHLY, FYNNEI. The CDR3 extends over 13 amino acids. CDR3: CASSEDRVKTQYF. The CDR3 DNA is TGTGCCAGCAGTGAAGACAGGGTAAAGACCCAGTACTTC.

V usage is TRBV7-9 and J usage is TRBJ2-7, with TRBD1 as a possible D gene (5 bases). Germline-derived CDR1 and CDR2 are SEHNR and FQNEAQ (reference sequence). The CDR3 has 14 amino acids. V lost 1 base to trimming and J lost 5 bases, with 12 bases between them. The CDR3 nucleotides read TGTGCCAGCAGCTTAGGACAGTTGGGCGACGAGCAGTACTTC. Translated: CASSLGQLGDEQYF.

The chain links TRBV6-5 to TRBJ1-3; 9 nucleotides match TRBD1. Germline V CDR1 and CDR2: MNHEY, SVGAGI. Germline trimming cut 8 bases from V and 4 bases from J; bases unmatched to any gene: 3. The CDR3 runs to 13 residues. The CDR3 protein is CASSGQGGNTIYF. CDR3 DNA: TGTGCCAGCTCCGGACAGGGGGGAAACACCATATATTTT.

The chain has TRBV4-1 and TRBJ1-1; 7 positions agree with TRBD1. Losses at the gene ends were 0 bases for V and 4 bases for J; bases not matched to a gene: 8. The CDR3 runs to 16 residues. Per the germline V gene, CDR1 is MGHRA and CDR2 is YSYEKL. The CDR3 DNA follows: TGCGCCAGCAGCCAAGAAGTGACAGGGCGGACCACTGAAGCTTTCTTT. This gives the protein CASSQEVTGRTTEAFF.

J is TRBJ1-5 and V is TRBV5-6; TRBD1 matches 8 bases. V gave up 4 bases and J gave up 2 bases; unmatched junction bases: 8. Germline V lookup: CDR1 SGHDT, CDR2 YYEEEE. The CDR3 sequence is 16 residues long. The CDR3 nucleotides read TGTGCCAGCAGCCTCGGACAGGGAGAGGGCAATCAGCCCCAGCATTTT. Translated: CASSLGQGEGNQPQHF.

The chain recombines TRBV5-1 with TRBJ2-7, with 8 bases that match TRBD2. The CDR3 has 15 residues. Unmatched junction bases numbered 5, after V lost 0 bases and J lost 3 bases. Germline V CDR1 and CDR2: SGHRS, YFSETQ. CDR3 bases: TGCGCCAGCAGCTTGGACACTAGCGGTCTCTACGAGCAGTACTTC. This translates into CASSLDTSGLYEQYF.

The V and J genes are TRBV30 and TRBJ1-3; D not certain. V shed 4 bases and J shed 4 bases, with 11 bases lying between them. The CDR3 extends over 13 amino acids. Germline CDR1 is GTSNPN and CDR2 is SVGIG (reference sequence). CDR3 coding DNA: TGTGCCTGGAATCCCTCCGGGGGAAACACCATATATTTT. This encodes CAWNPSGGNTIYF.

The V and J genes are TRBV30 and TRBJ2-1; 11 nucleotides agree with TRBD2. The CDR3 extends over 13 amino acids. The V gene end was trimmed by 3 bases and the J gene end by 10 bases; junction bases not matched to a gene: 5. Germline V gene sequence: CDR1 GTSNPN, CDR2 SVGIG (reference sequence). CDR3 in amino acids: CAWRASGRTEQFF. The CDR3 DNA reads TGTGCCTGGAGGGCTAGCGGGAGGACAGAGCAGTTCTTC.

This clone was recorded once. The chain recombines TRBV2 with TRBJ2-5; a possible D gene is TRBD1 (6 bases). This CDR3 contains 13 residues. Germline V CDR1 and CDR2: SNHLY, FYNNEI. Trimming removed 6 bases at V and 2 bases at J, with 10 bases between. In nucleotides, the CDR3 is TGTGCCAGCAGGCAAGGACAGCAAGAGACCCAGTACTTC. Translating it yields CASRQGQQETQYF.

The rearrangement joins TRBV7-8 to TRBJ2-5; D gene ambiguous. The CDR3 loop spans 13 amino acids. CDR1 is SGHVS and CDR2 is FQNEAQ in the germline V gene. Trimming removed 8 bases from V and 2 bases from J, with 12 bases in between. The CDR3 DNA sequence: TGTGCCAGCTCCAGGATTTCTCAAGAGACCCAGTACTTC. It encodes CASSRISQETQYF.

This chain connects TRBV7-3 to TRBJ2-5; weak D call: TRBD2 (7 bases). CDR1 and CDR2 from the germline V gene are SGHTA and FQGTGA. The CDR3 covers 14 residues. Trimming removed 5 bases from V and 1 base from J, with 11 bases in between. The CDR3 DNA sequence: TGTGCCAGCAGCGCTAGGGGGGGCCAAGAGACCCAGTACTTC. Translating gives CASSARGGQETQYF.

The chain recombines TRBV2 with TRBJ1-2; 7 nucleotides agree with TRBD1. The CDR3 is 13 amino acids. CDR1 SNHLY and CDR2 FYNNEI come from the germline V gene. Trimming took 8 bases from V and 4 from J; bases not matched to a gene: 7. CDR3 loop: CASPPTGSYGYTF. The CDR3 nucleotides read TGTGCCAGCCCCCCGACAGGGAGCTATGGCTACACCTTC.

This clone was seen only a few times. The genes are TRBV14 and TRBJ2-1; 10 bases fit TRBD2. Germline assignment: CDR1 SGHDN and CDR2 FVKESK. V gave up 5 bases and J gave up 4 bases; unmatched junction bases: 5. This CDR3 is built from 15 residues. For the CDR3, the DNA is TGTGCCAGCAGCTACGGGACTAGCGAGTACAATGAGCAGTTCTTC. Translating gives CASSYGTSEYNEQFF.

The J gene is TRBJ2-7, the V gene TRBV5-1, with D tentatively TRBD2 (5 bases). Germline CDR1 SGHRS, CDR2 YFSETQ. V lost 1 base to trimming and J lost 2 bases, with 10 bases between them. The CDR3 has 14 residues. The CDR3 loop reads CASSLSGGPYEQYF. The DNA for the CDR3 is TGCGCCAGCAGCTTGTCAGGAGGCCCCTACGAGCAGTACTTC.

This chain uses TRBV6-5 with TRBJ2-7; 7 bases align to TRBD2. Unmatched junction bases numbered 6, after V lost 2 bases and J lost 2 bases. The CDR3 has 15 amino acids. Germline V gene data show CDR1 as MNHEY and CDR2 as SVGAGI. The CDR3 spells CASSYPTAGTYEQYF. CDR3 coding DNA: TGTGCCAGCAGTTACCCAACAGCGGGGACCTACGAGCAGTACTTC.

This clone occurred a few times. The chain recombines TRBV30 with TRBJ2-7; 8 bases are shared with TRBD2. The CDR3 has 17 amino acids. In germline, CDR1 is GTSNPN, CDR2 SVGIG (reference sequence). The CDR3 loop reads CALEWDRGGASTYEQYF. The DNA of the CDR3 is TGTGCTTTGGAATGGGACCGGGGGGGAGCTTCTACCTACGAGCAGTACTTC.

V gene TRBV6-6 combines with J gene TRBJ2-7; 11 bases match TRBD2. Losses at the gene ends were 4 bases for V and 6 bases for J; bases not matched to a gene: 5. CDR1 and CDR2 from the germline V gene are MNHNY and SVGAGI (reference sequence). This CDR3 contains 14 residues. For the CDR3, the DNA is TGTGCCAGCAGTTCTAGCGGGAGGACGGGCGAGCAGTACTTC. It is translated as CASSSSGRTGEQYF.

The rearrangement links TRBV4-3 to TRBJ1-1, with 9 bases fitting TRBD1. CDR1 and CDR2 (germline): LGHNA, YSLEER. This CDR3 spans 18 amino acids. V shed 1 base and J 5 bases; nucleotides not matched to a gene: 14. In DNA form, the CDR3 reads TGCGCCAGCAGCCAAGGAGTAGGTATTACAGGGGGCGGGACTGAAGCTTTCTTT. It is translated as CASSQGVGITGGGTEAFF.

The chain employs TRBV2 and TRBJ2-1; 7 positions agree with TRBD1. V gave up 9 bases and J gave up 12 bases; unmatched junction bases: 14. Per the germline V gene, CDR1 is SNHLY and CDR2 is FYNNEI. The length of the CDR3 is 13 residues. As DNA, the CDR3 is TGTGCCAGACGGGACAGTCGGAACATGGGGCAGTTCTTC. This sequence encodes CARRDSRNMGQFF.

The CDR3, as DNA: TGTGCCAGCAGTCGCGACAGGGACGAGCAGTACTTC. Its protein is CASSRDRDEQYF. The chain carries TRBV2 and TRBJ2-7; TRBD1 matches at 7 bases. The CDR3 runs to 12 residues. Unmatched junction bases numbered 3, after V lost 5 bases and J lost 5 bases. Germline loops: CDR1 SNHLY, CDR2 FYNNEI.

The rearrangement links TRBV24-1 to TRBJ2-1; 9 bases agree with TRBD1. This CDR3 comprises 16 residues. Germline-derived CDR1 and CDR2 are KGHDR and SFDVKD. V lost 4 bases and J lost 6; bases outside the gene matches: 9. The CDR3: CATSEPDRGDSNEQFF. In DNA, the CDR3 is TGTGCCACCAGTGAACCTGACAGGGGGGATTCCAATGAGCAGTTCTTC.

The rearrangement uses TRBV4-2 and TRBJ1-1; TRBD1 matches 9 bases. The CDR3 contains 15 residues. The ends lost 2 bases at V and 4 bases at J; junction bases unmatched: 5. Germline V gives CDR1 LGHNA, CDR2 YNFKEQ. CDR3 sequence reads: CASSQRDRVGTEAFF. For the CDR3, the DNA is TGTGCCAGCAGCCAACGGGACAGGGTTGGCACTGAAGCTTTCTTT.

CDR3 loop: CASSRPGSYEQYF. CDR3 nucleotides: TGTGCCAGCAGCCGGCCAGGCTCCTACGAGCAGTACTTC. V and J are TRBV5-4 and TRBJ2-7, with D uncertain. The CDR3 has 13 residues. Trimming pared 4 bases from V and 0 bases from J, leaving 8 bases between. Germline lookup yields CDR1 SGHNT and CDR2 YYREEE (reference sequence).

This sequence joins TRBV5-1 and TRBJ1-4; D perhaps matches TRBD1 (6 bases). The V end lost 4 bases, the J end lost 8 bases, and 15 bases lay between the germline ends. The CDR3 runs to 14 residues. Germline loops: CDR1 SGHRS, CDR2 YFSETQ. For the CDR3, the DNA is TGCGCCAGCAGCCCCCGGACAGAGAAGGAAAAACTGTTTTTT. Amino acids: CASSPRTEKEKLFF.

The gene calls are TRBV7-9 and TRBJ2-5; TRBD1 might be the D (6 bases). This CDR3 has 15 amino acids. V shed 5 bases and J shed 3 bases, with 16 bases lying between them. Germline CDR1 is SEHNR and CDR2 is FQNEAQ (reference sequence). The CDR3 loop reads CASSPGYHREETQYF. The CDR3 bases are TGTGCCAGCAGCCCCGGGTATCACAGGGAAGAGACCCAGTACTTC.

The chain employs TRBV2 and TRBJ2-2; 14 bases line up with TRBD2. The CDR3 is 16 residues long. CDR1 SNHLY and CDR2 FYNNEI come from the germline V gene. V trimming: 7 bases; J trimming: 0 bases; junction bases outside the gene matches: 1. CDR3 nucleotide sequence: TGTGCCAGCACGGGACTAGCGGGAGCGAACACCGGGGAGCTGTTTTTT. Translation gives CASTGLAGANTGELFF.

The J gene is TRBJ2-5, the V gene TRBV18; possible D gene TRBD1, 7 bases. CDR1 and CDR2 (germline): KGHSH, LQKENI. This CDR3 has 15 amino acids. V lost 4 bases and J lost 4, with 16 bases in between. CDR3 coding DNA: TGTGCCAGCTCACGTGCGGCAGGGGGGTTAGAGACCCAGTACTTC. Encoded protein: CASSRAAGGLETQYF.

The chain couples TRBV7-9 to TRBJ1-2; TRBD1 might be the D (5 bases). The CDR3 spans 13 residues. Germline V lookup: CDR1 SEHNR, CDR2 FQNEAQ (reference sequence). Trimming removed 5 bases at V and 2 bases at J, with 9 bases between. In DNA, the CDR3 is TGTGCCAGCAGCCTGACAGAGAACTATGGCTACACCTTC. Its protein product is CASSLTENYGYTF.

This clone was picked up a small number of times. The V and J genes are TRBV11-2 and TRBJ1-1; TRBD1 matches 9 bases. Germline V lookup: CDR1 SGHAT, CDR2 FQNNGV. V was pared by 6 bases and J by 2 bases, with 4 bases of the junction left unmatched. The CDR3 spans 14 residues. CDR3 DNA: TGTGCCAGCAGTCAGGACAGGGGAAACACTGAAGCTTTCTTT. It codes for CASSQDRGNTEAFF.

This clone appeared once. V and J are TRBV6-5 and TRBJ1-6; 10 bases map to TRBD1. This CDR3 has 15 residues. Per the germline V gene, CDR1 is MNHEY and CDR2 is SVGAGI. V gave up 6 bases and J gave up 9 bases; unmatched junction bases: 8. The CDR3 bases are TGTGCCAGCAGCCGGGCCGGGACAGGGGTTTCACCCCTCCACTTT. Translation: CASSRAGTGVSPLHF.

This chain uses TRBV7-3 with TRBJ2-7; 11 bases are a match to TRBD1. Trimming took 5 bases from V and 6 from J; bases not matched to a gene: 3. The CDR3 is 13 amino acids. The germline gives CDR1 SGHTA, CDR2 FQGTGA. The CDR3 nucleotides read TGTGCCAGCAGCCTGGACAGGGGGCGCGAGCAGTACTTC. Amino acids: CASSLDRGREQYF.